These 30 T cell receptor beta chains were sequenced from one sample in a study of post-analysis software for immune sequencing data. Findings and caveats of the study: Relative to controls, patients had 5 or 6 TRBV segments at higher frequency, with TRBV5-6, TRBV5-1 and TRBV20-1 among these.

TCR beta cDNA libraries had unique molecular identifiers. From the PCR reads, TCRdb called clonotypes with MiXCR, one entry per CDR3 protein. The sample carries about 820,000 distinct CDR3 sequences, about 57% recorded once. These receptors have no known antigen. The material sequenced was blood. These receptors all stem from a girl aged 10-17 years with multiple sclerosis.

The chain links TRBV20-1 to TRBJ2-5; D unclear. The CDR3 totals 12 residues. V lost 5 bases to trimming and J lost 2 bases, with 9 bases between them. From germline, CDR1 is DFQATT and CDR2 SNEGSKA (reference sequence). The CDR3 region is CSAGEIQETQYF. The CDR3 DNA is TGCAGTGCTGGTGAAATACAAGAGACCCAGTACTTC.

The chain joins TRBV20-1 to TRBJ2-7; TRBD2 matches 9 bases. J lost 5 bases, V lost 0 bases, and 8 bases had no gene match. The CDR3 has 15 amino acids. Per germline, CDR1 DFQATT and CDR2 SNEGSKA (reference sequence). DNA for the CDR3: TGCAGTGCTAGAGATCCGAGGCTAGCGGGACACGAGCAGTACTTC. The encoded protein is CSARDPRLAGHEQYF.

In its sample, this clonotype was seen a few times. The V and J genes are TRBV7-9 and TRBJ2-1; 9 positions agree with TRBD2. With V trimmed by 5 bases and J by 7 bases, 9 bases remained unmatched. This CDR3 comprises 15 residues. Germline CDR1 SEHNR, CDR2 FQNEAQ (reference sequence). For the CDR3, the DNA is TGTGCCAGCAGCCGCGGACGGCTAGCGGGGAATGAGCAGTTCTTC. It is translated as CASSRGRLAGNEQFF.

This chain links TRBV5-5 with TRBJ2-5; TRBD1 is a possible D gene (7 bases). The DNA matches TRBJ2-7 better at its end, which makes the J call doubtful. The CDR3 runs 17 residues. The germline V gene has CDR1 SGHKS and CDR2 YYEKEE (reference sequence). The CDR3 sequence: CASSLVPSQGGTYEQYF. The DNA for the CDR3 is TGTGCCAGCAGCTTGGTTCCTTCCCAGGGGGGTACCTACGAGCAGTACTTC.

With regard to this clonotype: One end of the junction is discordant with germline, which a read error may explain. The chain joins TRBV5-1 to TRBJ2-5; possibly TRBD2 for D (6 bases). Near its end, the DNA agrees better with TRBJ2-7, so the J call may be wrong. The CDR3 spans 16 residues. The germline CDR1 and CDR2 sequences are SGHRS and YFSETQ. The CDR3 protein is CTSRLIPGADSYEQYF. DNA of the CDR3: TGCACCAGCAGGCTAATTCCGGGAGCGGATTCCTACGAGCAGTACTTC.

The chain joins TRBV6-6 to TRBJ2-1; D gene unclear. Germline V lookup: CDR1 MNHNY, CDR2 SVGAGI (reference sequence). V dropped 7 bases and J dropped 12 bases, with 16 bases sitting between them. The CDR3 runs to 12 residues. CDR3 DNA: TGTGCCAGCACCACCCGGTCCTCAGGGCAGTTCTTC. Its protein product is CASTTRSSGQFF.

This rearrangement joins TRBV4-1 to TRBJ2-3; D gene uncertain. The germline V gene encodes CDR1 MGHRA and CDR2 YSYEKL. The CDR3 consists of 14 residues. Trimming removed 1 base from V and 6 bases from J, with 11 bases in between. This CDR3 reads CASSQAAVRDTQYF. In DNA form, the CDR3 reads TGCGCCAGCAGCCAAGCGGCGGTCCGGGATACGCAGTATTTT.

This chain connects TRBV15 to TRBJ1-5; D call uncertain. The CDR3 is 17 residues long. V lost 3 bases and J lost 2, with 17 bases in between. Per the germline V gene, CDR1 is LNHNV and CDR2 is YYDKDF (reference sequence). DNA of the CDR3: TGTGCCACCAGCAGTCGTGCCTCAAGGCAAGGCAATCAGCCCCAGCATTTT. The encoded protein is CATSSRASRQGNQPQHF.

This chain joins TRBV5-1 and TRBJ2-1; perhaps D is TRBD1 or TRBD2 (6 bases each). Germline-derived CDR1 and CDR2 are SGHRS and YFSETQ. Trimming took off 0 bases at V and 3 bases at J, with 16 bases between the two ends. The CDR3 has 17 amino acids. CDR3 residues: CASSLGRDNRVYNEQFF. The CDR3 nucleotides are TGCGCCAGCAGCTTGGGGAGGGACAACCGAGTCTACAATGAGCAGTTCTTC.

This clonotype turned up a few times. The J gene is TRBJ1-2, the V gene TRBV6-2 or TRBV6-3; D gene ambiguous. Trimming cost V 0 bases and J 1 base, with 6 bases left between them. CDR1 is MNHEY, CDR2 SVGEGT, per germline. CDR3 size: 14 residues. The CDR3 nucleotides read TGTGCCAGCAGTTACTCAACACGTAACTATGGCTACACCTTC. Amino acid sequence: CASSYSTRNYGYTF.

This clonotype showed up just a few times. This chain links TRBV29-1 with TRBJ2-1, with unresolved D. The CDR3 runs 13 residues. V was trimmed by 4 bases and J by 10 bases, leaving 17 bases between them. Germline assignment: CDR1 SQVTM and CDR2 ANQGSEA. In DNA form, the CDR3 reads TGCAGCGTTGGATACCTTTCGACAAGGGAGCAGTTCTTC. Its protein is CSVGYLSTREQFF.

V and J are TRBV5-1 and TRBJ2-1; D ambiguous. This CDR3 contains 15 residues. V was shortened by 0 bases and J by 8 bases, with 15 bases between the two germline ends. The germline V gene has CDR1 SGHRS and CDR2 YFSETQ. CDR3 sequence (DNA): TGCGCCAGCAGCTTGGATCGCCATTCGGCGGATGAGCAGTTCTTC. Translation gives CASSLDRHSADEQFF.

The gene calls are TRBV12-5 and TRBJ2-7; D is perhaps TRBD2 (6 bases). V lost 8 bases and J lost 6, with 20 bases in between. The CDR3 consists of 14 residues. The germline CDR1 and CDR2 sequences are LGHNT and FRNRAP. The CDR3 spells CASKVGRDGGEQYF. Written as DNA, the CDR3 is TGTGCTAGTAAGGTGGGCCGGGACGGGGGCGAGCAGTACTTC. The complete variable domain, with remaining parts taken from reference TRBV12-5 and TRBJ2-7, reads DARVTQTPRHKVTEMGQEVTMRCQPILGHNTVFWYRQTMMQGLELLAYFRNRAPLDDSGMPKDRFSAEMPDATLATLKIQPSEPRDSAVYFCASKVGRDGGEQYFGPGTRLTVT.

The table lists this clonotype with a count of one. In nucleotides, the CDR3 is TGTGCCATAACCCGGGGGGACCACAATGAGCAGTTCTTC. Its protein product is CAITRGDHNEQFF. The genes are TRBV10-3 and TRBJ2-1; 7 bases are a match to TRBD2. The CDR3 sequence is 13 residues long. V dropped 9 bases and J dropped 5; count of bases not matched to a gene: 7. Germline loops: CDR1 ENHRY, CDR2 SYGVKD.

V usage is TRBV12-3 or TRBV12-4 and J usage is TRBJ2-5; D perhaps matches TRBD2 (7 bases). This CDR3 comprises 16 residues. V was trimmed by 5 bases and J by 4 bases, leaving 20 bases between them. The CDR3 loop is CASSAPWGGRRETQYF. CDR3 in DNA: TGTGCCAGCAGTGCGCCTTGGGGGGGCCGCCGAGAGACCCAGTACTTC.

The gene calls are TRBV29-1 and TRBJ1-1; D is unclear. This CDR3 comprises 13 residues. Germline CDR1 SQVTM, CDR2 ANQGSEA. Trimming pared 4 bases from V and 4 bases from J, leaving 13 bases between. CDR3 bases: TGCAGCGTTGGGTACCGCGCGGGCACTGAAGCTTTCTTT. Translation: CSVGYRAGTEAFF. The full variable domain, with the rest looked up from reference TRBV29-1 and TRBJ1-1, is SAVISQKPSRDICQRGTSLTIQCQVDSQVTMMFWYRQQPGQSLTLIATANQGSEATYESGFVIDKFPISRPNLTFSTLTVSNMSPEDSSIYLCSVGYRAGTEAFFGQGTRLTVV.

J is TRBJ2-3 and V is TRBV20-1, with TRBD2 identical over 11 bases. This CDR3 region has 14 residues. J lost 4 bases, V lost 1 base, and 1 base had no gene match. Germline loops: CDR1 DFQATT, CDR2 SNEGSKA (reference sequence). The CDR3 protein is CSARGTSGPDTQYF. In DNA, the CDR3 is TGCAGTGCTAGAGGGACTAGCGGGCCAGATACGCAGTATTTT.

The V call is TRBV5-1, the J call TRBJ2-3; D unresolved. The CDR3 sequence is 15 residues long. Germline V gene data show CDR1 as SGHRS and CDR2 as YFSETQ. V was cut by 0 bases and J by 0 bases, with 8 bases left in between. The DNA for the CDR3 is TGCGCCAGCAGCTTGGGCCAGCGTAGCACAGATACGCAGTATTTT. Its translation: CASSLGQRSTDTQYF.

J is TRBJ2-7 and V is TRBV5-6; possible D gene TRBD2, 7 bases. V lost 8 bases and J 8 bases, leaving 14 bases between the germline ends. CDR3 length equals 11 residues. Germline CDR1 reads SGHDT; CDR2 reads YYEEEE. This CDR3 is CAREAGAKQYF. CDR3 in DNA: TGTGCCAGAGAGGCGGGGGCGAAGCAGTACTTC.

This clonotype was recorded a few times. The rearrangement joins TRBV20-1 to TRBJ2-5; 10 bases are shared with TRBD2. Germline V gives CDR1 DFQATT, CDR2 SNEGSKA (reference sequence). J lost 5 bases, V lost 5 bases, and 8 bases had no gene match. This CDR3 contains 14 residues. CDR3 sequence reads: CSALRTSGRETQYF. The CDR3 DNA sequence: TGCAGTGCTCTACGGACTAGCGGTAGGGAGACCCAGTACTTC.

This clonotype was recorded at least ten times. The chain recombines TRBV7-9 with TRBJ2-5, with D perhaps matching TRBD2 (6 bases). The CDR3 runs to 15 residues. V lost 0 bases to trimming and J lost 1 base, with 9 bases between them. The germline V gene has CDR1 SEHNR and CDR2 FQNEAQ (reference sequence). The CDR3 DNA reads as TGTGCCAGCAGCTTAGCGGGCGGGATCCAAGAGACCCAGTACTTC. Protein product: CASSLAGGIQETQYF.

About this clonotype: The junction differs from germline at one of its ends, possibly a read error. The rearrangement links TRBV7-3 to TRBJ1-4; D is ambiguous. This CDR3 comprises 13 residues. CDR1 and CDR2 (germline): SGHTA, FQGTGA. The CDR3 sequence: CASSLEGLEKRFF. CDR3 coding DNA: TGTGCCAGCAGCCTCGAGGGTTTGGAAAAACGGTTTTTT.

The chain employs TRBV11-1 and TRBJ2-4, with D possibly TRBD2 on 6 matching bases. Gene TRBJ2-7 matches the end of the DNA better, so the J call may be wrong. The CDR3 spans 17 residues. CDR1 and CDR2 from the germline V gene are SGHAT and FQDESV (reference sequence). The CDR3 reads CASSLGGQGFFSYEQYF. The CDR3 DNA reads as TGTGCCAGCAGCCTGGGGGGTCAGGGTTTCTTCTCCTACGAGCAGTACTTC.

V gene TRBV20-1 combines with J gene TRBJ2-5, with D uncertain. Trimming pared 3 bases from V and 5 bases from J, leaving 13 bases between. CDR1 is DFQATT and CDR2 is SNEGSKA in the germline V gene (reference sequence). The CDR3 is 13 amino acids. CDR3 residues: CSASRRVEETQYF. DNA for the CDR3: TGCAGTGCTAGTAGGCGAGTGGAGGAGACCCAGTACTTC.

About this clonotype: Relative to the germline gene, one junction end is altered; a read error may explain this. The chain employs TRBV20-1 and TRBJ1-2, with unresolved D. Germline CDR1 DFQATT, CDR2 SNEGSKA (reference sequence). This CDR3 contains 13 residues. The DNA of the CDR3 is TGCAGTGCTAGGAAAGGGCCGGACTATGGCTACATCTTC. It specifies CSARKGPDYGYIF.

V gene TRBV5-6 combines with J gene TRBJ2-5; TRBD1 matches 7 bases. This CDR3 is built from 16 residues. CDR1 and CDR2 (germline): SGHDT, YYEEEE. Germline trimming cut 0 bases from V and 2 bases from J; bases unmatched to any gene: 7. Here the CDR3 reads CASSLGGQVKQETQYF. In nucleotides, the CDR3 is TGTGCCAGCAGCTTGGGAGGACAGGTAAAACAAGAGACCCAGTACTTC.

This clonotype has a handful of counts. The V call is TRBV7-6, the J call TRBJ1-1; D is undetermined. CDR3 size: 13 residues. Trimming removed 1 base from V and 4 bases from J, with 7 bases in between. Germline CDR1 reads SGHVS; CDR2 reads FNYEAQ. The CDR3 protein is CASSLGPRTEAFF. CDR3 DNA: TGTGCCAGCAGCTTAGGCCCGCGCACTGAAGCTTTCTTT.

J is TRBJ2-1 and V is TRBV20-1; a possible D gene is TRBD2 (5 bases). In germline, CDR1 is DFQATT, CDR2 SNEGSKA (reference sequence). The CDR3 loop spans 17 amino acids. V dropped 0 bases and J dropped 5 bases, with 20 bases sitting between them. The CDR3 region has the DNA TGCAGTGCTAGAGATCGAGGGAATCAGCGCGCGAACAATGAGCAGTTCTTC. Its translation: CSARDRGNQRANNEQFF.

The chain links TRBV10-3 to TRBJ1-2; D remains unclear. Germline V CDR1 and CDR2: ENHRY, SYGVKD. V was shortened by 0 bases and J by 7 bases, with 12 bases between the two germline ends. This CDR3 spans 14 amino acids. CDR3 region: CAISESRSGFGYTF. As DNA, the CDR3 is TGTGCCATCAGTGAGTCGAGGAGCGGGTTTGGCTACACCTTC.

The chain combines TRBV29-1 with TRBJ2-7; weak D call: TRBD2 (5 bases). V dropped 6 bases and J dropped 7 bases, with 22 bases sitting between them. Per germline, CDR1 SQVTM and CDR2 ANQGSEA. The CDR3 has 14 amino acids. The CDR3 here is CSVLSGLRRREQYF. CDR3 nucleotide sequence: TGCAGCGTCTTGAGCGGACTTAGAAGAAGGGAGCAGTACTTC.